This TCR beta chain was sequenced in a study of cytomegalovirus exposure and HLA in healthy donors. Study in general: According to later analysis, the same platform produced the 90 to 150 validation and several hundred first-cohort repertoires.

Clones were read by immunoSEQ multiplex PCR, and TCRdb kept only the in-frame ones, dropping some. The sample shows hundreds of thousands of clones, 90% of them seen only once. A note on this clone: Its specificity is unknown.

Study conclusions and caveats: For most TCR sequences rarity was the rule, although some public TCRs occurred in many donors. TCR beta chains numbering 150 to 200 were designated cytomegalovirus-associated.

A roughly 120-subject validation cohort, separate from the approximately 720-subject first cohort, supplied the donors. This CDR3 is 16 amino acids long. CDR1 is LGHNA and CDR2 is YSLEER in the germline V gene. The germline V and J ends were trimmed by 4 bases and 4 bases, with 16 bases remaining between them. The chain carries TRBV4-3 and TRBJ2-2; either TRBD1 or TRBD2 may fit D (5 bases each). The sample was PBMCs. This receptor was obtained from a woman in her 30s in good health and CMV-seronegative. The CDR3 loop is CASSLTGTAITGELFF. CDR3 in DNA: TGCGCCAGCAGCCTGACCGGGACGGCTATCACCGGGGAGCTGTTTTTT.